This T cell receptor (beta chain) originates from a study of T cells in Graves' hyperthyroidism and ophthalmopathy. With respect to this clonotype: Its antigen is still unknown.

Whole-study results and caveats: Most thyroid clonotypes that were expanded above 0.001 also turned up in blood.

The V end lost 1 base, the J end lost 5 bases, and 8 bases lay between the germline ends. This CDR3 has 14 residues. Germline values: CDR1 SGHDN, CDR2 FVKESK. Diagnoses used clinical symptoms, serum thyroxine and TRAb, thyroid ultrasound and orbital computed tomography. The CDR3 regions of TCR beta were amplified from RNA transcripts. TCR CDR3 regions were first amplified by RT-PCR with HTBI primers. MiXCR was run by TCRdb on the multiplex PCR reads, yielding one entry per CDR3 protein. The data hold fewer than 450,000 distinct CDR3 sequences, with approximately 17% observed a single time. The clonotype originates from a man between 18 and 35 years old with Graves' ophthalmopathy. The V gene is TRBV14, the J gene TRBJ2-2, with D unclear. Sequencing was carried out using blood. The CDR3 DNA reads TGTGCCAGCAGCCAAGGGGCTCGAACCGGGGAGCTGTTTTTT. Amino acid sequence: CASSQGARTGELFF. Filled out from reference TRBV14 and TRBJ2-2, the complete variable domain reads EAGVTQFPSHSVIEKGQTVTLRCDPISGHDNLYWYRRVMGKEIKFLLHFVKESKQDESGMPNNRFLAERTGGTYSTLKVQPAELEDSGVYFCASSQGARTGELFFGEGSRLTVL.